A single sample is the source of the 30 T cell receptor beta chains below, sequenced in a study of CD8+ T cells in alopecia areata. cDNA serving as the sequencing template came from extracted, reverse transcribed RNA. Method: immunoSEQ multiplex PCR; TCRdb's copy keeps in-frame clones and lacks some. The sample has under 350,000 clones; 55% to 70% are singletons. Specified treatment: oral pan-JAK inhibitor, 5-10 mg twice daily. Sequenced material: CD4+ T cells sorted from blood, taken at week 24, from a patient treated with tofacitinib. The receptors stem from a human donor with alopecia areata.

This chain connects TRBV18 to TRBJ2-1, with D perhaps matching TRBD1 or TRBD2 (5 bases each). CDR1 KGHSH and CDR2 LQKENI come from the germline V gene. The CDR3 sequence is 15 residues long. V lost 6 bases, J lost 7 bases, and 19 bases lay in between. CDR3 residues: CASSPNRGPRNEQFF. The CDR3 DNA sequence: TGTGCCAGCTCCCCTAATCGGGGCCCCAGGAATGAGCAGTTCTTC.

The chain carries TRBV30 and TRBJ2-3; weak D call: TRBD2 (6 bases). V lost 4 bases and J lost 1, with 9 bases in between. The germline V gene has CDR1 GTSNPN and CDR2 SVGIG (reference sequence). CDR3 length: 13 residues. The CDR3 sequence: CAWKAGGTDTQYF. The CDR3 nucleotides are TGTGCCTGGAAAGCGGGCGGCACAGATACGCAGTATTTT.

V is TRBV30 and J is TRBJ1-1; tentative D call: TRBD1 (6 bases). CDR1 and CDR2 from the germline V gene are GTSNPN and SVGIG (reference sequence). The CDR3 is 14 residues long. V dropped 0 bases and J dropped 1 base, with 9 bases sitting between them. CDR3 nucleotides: TGTGCCTGGAGTGTAAGGGGGGCGAACACTGAAGCTTTCTTT. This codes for CAWSVRGANTEAFF.

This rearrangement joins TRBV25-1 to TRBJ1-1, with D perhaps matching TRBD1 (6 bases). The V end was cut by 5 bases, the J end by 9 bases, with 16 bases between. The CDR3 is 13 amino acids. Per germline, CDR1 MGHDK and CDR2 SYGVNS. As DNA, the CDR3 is TGTGCCAGCAGTAGGGACACTAGGGACAAAGCTTTCTTT. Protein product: CASSRDTRDKAFF.

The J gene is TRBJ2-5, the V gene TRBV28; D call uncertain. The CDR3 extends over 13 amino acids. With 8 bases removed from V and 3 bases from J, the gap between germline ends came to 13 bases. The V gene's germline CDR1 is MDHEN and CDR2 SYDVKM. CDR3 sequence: CASCRAGEETQYF. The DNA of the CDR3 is TGTGCCAGCTGTAGGGCAGGCGAAGAGACCCAGTACTTC.

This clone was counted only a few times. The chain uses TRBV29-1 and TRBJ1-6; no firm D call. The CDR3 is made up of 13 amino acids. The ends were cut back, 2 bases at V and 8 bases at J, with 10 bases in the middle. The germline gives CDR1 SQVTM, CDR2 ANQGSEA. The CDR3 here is CSVETGRYSPLHF. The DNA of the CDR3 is TGCAGCGTTGAAACTGGACGGTATTCACCCCTCCACTTT.

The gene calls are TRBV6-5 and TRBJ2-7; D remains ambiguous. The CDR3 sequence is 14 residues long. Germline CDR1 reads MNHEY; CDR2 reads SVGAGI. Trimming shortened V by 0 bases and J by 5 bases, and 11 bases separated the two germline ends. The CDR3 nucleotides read TGTGCCAGCAGTTACTCTGGGCAGGTGGACGAGCAGTACTTC. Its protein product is CASSYSGQVDEQYF.

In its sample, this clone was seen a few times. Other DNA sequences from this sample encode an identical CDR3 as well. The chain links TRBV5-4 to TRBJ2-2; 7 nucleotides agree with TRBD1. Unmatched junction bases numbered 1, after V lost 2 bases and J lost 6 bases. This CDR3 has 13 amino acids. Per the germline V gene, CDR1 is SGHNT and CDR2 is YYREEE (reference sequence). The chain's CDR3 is CASSFQGAGELFF. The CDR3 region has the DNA TGTGCCAGCAGCTTCCAGGGGGCCGGGGAGCTGTTTTTT.

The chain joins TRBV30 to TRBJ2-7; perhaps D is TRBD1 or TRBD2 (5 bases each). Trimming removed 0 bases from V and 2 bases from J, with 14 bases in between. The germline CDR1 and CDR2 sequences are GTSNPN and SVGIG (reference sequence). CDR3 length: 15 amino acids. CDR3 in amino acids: CAWSVRGLWTYEQYF. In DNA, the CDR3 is TGTGCCTGGAGTGTACGGGGCCTTTGGACCTACGAGCAGTACTTC.

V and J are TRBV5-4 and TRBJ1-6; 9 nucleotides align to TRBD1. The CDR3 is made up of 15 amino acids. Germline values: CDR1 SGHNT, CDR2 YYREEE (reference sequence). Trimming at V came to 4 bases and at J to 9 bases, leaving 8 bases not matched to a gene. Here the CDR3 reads CASSEAGTGISPLHF. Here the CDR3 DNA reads TGTGCCAGCAGCGAGGCCGGGACAGGGATTTCACCCCTCCACTTT.

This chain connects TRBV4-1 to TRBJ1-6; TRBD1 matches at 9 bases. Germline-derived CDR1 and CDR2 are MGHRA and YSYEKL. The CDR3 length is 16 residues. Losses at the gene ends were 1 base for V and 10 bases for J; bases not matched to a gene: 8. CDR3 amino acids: CASSQAWTGVRSPLHF. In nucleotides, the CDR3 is TGCGCCAGCAGCCAAGCGTGGACAGGGGTAAGGTCACCCCTCCACTTT.

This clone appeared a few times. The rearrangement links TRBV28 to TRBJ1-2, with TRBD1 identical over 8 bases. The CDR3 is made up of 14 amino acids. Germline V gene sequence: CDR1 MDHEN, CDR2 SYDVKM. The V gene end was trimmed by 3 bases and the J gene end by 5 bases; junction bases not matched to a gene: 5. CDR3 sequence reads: CASSFGQGWYGYTF. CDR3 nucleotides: TGTGCCAGCAGTTTTGGACAGGGATGGTATGGCTACACCTTC.

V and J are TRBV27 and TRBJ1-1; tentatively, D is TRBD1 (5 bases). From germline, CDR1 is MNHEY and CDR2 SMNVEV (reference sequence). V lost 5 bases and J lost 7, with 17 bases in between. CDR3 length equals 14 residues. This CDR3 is CASSVTDTGHEAFF. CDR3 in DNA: TGTGCCAGCAGTGTGACAGACACGGGGCATGAAGCTTTCTTT.

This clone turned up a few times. The CDR3 region is CANAGQMKAFF. CDR3 in DNA: TGTGCCAACGCCGGACAGATGAAAGCTTTCTTT. This chain links TRBV21-1 with TRBJ1-1; the D segment call TRBD1 is taken from the table without a DNA check. TRBV21-1 is a pseudogene locus. The CDR3 runs 11 residues.

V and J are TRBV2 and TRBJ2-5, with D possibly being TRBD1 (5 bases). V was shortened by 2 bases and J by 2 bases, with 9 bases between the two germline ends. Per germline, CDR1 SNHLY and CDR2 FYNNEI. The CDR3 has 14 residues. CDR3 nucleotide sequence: TGTGCCAGCAGTGAACAGGGCTGGCAAGAGACCCAGTACTTC. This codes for CASSEQGWQETQYF.

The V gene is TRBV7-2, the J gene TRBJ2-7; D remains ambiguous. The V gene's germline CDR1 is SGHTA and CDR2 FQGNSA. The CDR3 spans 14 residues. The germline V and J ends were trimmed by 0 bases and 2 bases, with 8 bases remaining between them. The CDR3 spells CASSLAGRTYEQYF. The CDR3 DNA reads TGTGCCAGCAGCTTAGCAGGCAGGACCTACGAGCAGTACTTC.

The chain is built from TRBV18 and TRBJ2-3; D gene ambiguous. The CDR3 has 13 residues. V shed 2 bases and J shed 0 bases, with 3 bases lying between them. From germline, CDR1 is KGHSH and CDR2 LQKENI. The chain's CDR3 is CASSPASTDTQYF. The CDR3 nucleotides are TGTGCCAGCTCACCAGCGAGCACAGATACGCAGTATTTT.

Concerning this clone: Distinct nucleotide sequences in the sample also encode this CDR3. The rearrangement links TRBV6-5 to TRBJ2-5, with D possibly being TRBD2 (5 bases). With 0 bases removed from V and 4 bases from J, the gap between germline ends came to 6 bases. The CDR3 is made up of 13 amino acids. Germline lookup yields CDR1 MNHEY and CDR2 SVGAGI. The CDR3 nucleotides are TGTGCCAGCAGTTACTCGGGGAGAGAGACCCAGTACTTC. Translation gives CASSYSGRETQYF.

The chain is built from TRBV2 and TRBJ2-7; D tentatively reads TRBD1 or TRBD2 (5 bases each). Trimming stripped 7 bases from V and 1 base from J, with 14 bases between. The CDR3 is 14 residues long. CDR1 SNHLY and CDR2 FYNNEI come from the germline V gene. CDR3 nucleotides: TGTGCCAGCAAGAAGACCTGGGGGTCCTACGAGCAGTACTTC. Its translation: CASKKTWGSYEQYF.

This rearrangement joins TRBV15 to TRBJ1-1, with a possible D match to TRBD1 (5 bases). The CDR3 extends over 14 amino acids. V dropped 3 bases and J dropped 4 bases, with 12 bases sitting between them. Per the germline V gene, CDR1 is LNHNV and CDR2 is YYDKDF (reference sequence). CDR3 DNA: TGTGCCACCAGCAGGCAGGGTCTCGGCACTGAAGCTTTCTTT. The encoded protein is CATSRQGLGTEAFF.

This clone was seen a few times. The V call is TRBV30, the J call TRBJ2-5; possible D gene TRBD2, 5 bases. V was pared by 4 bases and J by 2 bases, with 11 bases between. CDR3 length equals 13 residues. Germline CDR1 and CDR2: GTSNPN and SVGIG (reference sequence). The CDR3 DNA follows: TGTGCCTGGAACCCGGGGTTGCAAGAGACCCAGTACTTC. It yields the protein CAWNPGLQETQYF.

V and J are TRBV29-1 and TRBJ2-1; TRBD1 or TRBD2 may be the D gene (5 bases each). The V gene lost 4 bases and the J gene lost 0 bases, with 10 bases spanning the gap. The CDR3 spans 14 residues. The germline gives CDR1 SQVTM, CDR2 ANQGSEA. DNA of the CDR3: TGCAGCGTTGGAAGGGGAGTCTCCTACAATGAGCAGTTCTTC. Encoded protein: CSVGRGVSYNEQFF.

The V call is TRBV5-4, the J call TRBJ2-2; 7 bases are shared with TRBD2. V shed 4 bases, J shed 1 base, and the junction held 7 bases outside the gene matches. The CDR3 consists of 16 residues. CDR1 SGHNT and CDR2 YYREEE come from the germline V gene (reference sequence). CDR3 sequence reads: CASSPRGVQNTGELFF. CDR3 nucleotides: TGTGCCAGCAGCCCACGGGGGGTCCAGAACACCGGGGAGCTGTTTTTT.

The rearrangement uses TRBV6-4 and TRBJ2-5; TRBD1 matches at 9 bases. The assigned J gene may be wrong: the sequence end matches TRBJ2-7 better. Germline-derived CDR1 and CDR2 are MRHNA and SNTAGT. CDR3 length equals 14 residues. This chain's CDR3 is CARHRGLPDYEQYF. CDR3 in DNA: TGTGCCAGGCACAGGGGGCTGCCGGACTACGAGCAGTACTTC.

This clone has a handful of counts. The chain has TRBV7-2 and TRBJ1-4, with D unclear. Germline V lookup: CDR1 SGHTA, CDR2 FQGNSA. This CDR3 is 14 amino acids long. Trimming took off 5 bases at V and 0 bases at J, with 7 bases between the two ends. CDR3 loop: CASSTTATNEKLFF. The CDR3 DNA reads TGTGCCAGCAGCACGACCGCAACTAATGAAAAACTGTTTTTT.

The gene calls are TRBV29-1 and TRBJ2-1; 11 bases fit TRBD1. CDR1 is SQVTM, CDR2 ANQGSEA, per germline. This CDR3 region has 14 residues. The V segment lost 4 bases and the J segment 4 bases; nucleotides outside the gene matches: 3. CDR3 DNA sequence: TGCAGCGTTGCGGACAGGGGGCCTTACAATGAGCAGTTCTTC. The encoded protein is CSVADRGPYNEQFF.

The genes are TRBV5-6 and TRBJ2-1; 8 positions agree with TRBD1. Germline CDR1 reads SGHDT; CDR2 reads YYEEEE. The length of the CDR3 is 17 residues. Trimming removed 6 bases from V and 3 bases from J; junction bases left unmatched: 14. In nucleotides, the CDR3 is TGTGCCAGCAACCCGACCGGGACAGGTCAAATCTACAATGAGCAGTTCTTC. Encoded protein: CASNPTGTGQIYNEQFF.

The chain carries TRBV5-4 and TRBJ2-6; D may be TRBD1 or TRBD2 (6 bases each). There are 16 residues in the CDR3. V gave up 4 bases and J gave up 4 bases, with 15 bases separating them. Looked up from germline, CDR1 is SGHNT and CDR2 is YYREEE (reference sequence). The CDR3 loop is CASSRGTPAGANVLTF. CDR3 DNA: TGTGCCAGCAGCCGCGGGACACCAGCGGGGGCCAACGTCCTGACTTTC.

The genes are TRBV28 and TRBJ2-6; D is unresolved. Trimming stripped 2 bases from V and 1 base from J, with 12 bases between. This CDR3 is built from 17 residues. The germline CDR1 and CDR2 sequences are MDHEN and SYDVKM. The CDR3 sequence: CASSLQRLLSGANVLTF. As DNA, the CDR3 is TGTGCCAGCAGTTTACAACGTCTCCTTTCTGGGGCCAACGTCCTGACTTTC.

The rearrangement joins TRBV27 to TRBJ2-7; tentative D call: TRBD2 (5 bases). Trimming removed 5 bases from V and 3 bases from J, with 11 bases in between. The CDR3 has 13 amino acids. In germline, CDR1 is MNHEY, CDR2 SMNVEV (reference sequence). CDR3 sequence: CASSRSTSYEQYF. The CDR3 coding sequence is TGTGCCAGCAGTCGCTCCACTAGCTACGAGCAGTACTTC.